The entry below describes one TCR beta chain. Its cognate antigen is unknown. This sample is part of a study of STAT3 mutations in large granular lymphocyte leukemia. Overall study: Over half of T-LGLL patients had one or more immunosuppressive regimens. General study results and limits: Differing intervals and regimens complicate linking therapy response to clone burden. At least one immunodominant TCR beta clonotype appeared in every T-cell large granular lymphocyte leukemia patient. No sample exists from the first appearance of each clone.

Using immunoSEQ multiplex PCR, the repertoire was profiled, and TCRdb retains in-frame clones only, with some absent. The table shows approximately 4,500 clones, with 82% occurring only once. There are 15 residues in the CDR3. Trimming stripped 4 bases from V and 9 bases from J, with 19 bases between. Germline CDR1 is LNHDA and CDR2 is SQIVND (reference sequence). The chain couples TRBV19 to TRBJ1-5; D not certain. The clonotype comes from a man in his forties or fifties with T-cell large granular lymphocyte leukemia. Some clones in this sample may be carry-over from other donors' samples. The sequenced sample consisted of peripheral blood mononuclear cells. CDR3 sequence: CASSNLRFPIRPQHF. CDR3 coding DNA: TGTGCCAGTAGTAACTTAAGATTCCCCATTCGGCCCCAGCATTTT.